A selection of T cell receptor beta chains follows, all from one sample in a study of neurological immune-mediated disorders. TCRdb reanalysed the 5' RACE reads using MiXCR and keeps one entry per CDR3 protein. The sample has roughly 74,000 distinct CDR3 sequences; less than 5.5% are singletons. The sample consisted of PBMCs. The receptor source for this set is a man aged 18 to 29 with multiple sclerosis. CDR3s include the opening cysteine and the closing phenylalanine or tryptophan. Each record gives: V gene, J gene, CDR3 protein.

v_gene: TRBV7-8; j_gene: TRBJ1-2; CDR3aa: CASSLGGIGDDYGYTF
v_gene: TRBV9; j_gene: TRBJ2-1; CDR3aa: CASSTSLSYNEQFF
v_gene: TRBV2; j_gene: TRBJ2-3; CDR3aa: CASSEAGPDTQYF
v_gene: TRBV20-1; j_gene: TRBJ2-1; CDR3aa: CSANEGVYEQFF
v_gene: TRBV5-1; j_gene: TRBJ2-1; CDR3aa: CASSATTSGMNEQFF
v_gene: TRBV20-1; j_gene: TRBJ1-6; CDR3aa: CSARDPGPRIHF
v_gene: TRBV4-2; j_gene: TRBJ2-3; CDR3aa: CASSQVPPYF
v_gene: TRBV28; j_gene: TRBJ2-7; CDR3aa: CASSLSGSDSPYEQYF
v_gene: TRBV7-9; j_gene: TRBJ1-5; CDR3aa: CASSPAGGTQPQHF
v_gene: TRBV6-1; j_gene: TRBJ2-4; CDR3aa: CASSERRTGDIQYF
v_gene: TRBV15; j_gene: TRBJ1-6; CDR3aa: CATRLDRSSSPLHF
v_gene: TRBV20-1; j_gene: TRBJ1-6; CDR3aa: CSATSTGASYNSPLHF
v_gene: TRBV12-3/TRBV12-4; j_gene: TRBJ1-5; CDR3aa: CASSPPGGGNQPQHF
v_gene: TRBV7-3; j_gene: TRBJ2-1; CDR3aa: CASSPDLSSYNEQFF
v_gene: TRBV5-5; j_gene: TRBJ1-2; CDR3aa: CASSLAGQPTGYTF
v_gene: TRBV18; j_gene: TRBJ2-7; CDR3aa: CASSPPGALGYEQYF
v_gene: TRBV7-2; j_gene: TRBJ2-5; CDR3aa: CAVSGAQETQYF
v_gene: TRBV18; j_gene: TRBJ2-1; CDR3aa: CASSPPQGGSYNEQFF
v_gene: TRBV28; j_gene: TRBJ2-4; CDR3aa: CASSNRQFGSIGRAKNIQYF
v_gene: TRBV6-4; j_gene: TRBJ2-6; CDR3aa: CASSDGGISGANVLTF
v_gene: TRBV5-1; j_gene: TRBJ2-1; CDR3aa: CASSLATTSGDEQFF
v_gene: TRBV12-3/TRBV12-4; j_gene: TRBJ2-1; CDR3aa: CASSFANDEQFF
v_gene: TRBV29-1; j_gene: TRBJ2-7; CDR3aa: CSVAGTGIYEQYF
v_gene: TRBV5-1; j_gene: TRBJ2-3; CDR3aa: CASSFTGASTDTQYF